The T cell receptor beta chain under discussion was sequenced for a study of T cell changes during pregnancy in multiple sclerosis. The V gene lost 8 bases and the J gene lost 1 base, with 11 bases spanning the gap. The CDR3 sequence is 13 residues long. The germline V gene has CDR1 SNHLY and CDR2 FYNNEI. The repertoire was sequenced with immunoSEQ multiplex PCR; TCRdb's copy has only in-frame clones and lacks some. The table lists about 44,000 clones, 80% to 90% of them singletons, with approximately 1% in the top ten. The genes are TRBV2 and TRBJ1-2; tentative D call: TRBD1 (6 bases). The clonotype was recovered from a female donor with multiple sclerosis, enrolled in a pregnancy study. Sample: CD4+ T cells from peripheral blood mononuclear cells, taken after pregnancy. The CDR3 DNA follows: TGTGCCAGCGGGGAGGGGGTTAACTATGGCTACACCTTC. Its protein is CASGEGVNYGYTF. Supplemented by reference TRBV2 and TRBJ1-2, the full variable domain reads EPEVTQTPSHQVTQMGQEVILRCVPISNHLYFYWYRQILGQKVEFLVSFYNNEISEKSEIFDDQFSVERPDGSNFTLKIRSTKLEDSAMYFCASGEGVNYGYTFGSGTRLTVV.